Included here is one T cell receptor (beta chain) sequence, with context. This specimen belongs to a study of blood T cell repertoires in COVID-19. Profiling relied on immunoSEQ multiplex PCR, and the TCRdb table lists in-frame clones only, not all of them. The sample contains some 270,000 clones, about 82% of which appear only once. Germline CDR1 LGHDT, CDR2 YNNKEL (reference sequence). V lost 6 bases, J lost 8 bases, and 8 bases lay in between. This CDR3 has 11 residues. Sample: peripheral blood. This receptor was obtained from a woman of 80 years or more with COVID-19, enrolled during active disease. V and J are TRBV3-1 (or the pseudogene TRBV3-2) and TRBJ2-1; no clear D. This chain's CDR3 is CASSRLDEQFF. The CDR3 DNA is TGTGCCAGCAGTCGGTTGGATGAGCAGTTCTTC.